These 3 T cell receptor beta chains were sequenced from one sample in a study of response to subunit inactivated influenza vaccine. TCRdb recomputed calls from the RT-PCR reads with MiXCR, one row per CDR3 protein. The data show hundreds of thousands of distinct CDR3 sequences, with less than 30% seen just once and approximately 1.9% held by the top ten. The sample in question was CD4+ T cells sorted from PBMCs, obtained roughly 5 days after vaccination. The source of these receptors is a man aged 45-65 years who received an inactivated influenza vaccine.

In its sample, this clonotype was seen a few times. In DNA, the CDR3 is TGCAGTGCTGAGGGGGGGGGAGGGCCGGCGGATACGCAGTATTTT. Its protein product is CSAEGGGGPADTQYF. This chain joins TRBV20-1 and TRBJ2-3, with a weak D call TRBD2 (7 bases). Looked up from germline, CDR1 is DFQATT and CDR2 is SNEGSKA (reference sequence). This CDR3 is built from 15 residues. V lost 5 bases, J lost 6 bases, and 21 bases lay in between.

This clonotype was seen more than once but under ten times. The gene calls are TRBV18 and TRBJ2-5; no clear D gene. V was clipped by 3 bases and J by 1 base, with 9 bases between them. The CDR3 runs 14 residues. The germline gives CDR1 KGHSH, CDR2 LQKENI. The CDR3 region is CASSPGPPQETQYF. CDR3 DNA sequence: TGTGCCAGCTCACCGGGCCCACCCCAAGAGACCCAGTACTTC.

The chain is built from TRBV6-2 or TRBV6-3 and TRBJ2-7; 9 nucleotides agree with TRBD2. After removal of 2 bases from V and 6 bases from J, the junction contained 14 bases not matched to a gene. CDR1 and CDR2 (germline): MNHEY, SVGEGT. The CDR3 extends over 17 amino acids. CDR3 residues: CASSYLKGGLADGEQYF. The DNA for the CDR3 is TGTGCCAGCAGTTACCTCAAAGGGGGACTAGCAGATGGCGAGCAGTACTTC.